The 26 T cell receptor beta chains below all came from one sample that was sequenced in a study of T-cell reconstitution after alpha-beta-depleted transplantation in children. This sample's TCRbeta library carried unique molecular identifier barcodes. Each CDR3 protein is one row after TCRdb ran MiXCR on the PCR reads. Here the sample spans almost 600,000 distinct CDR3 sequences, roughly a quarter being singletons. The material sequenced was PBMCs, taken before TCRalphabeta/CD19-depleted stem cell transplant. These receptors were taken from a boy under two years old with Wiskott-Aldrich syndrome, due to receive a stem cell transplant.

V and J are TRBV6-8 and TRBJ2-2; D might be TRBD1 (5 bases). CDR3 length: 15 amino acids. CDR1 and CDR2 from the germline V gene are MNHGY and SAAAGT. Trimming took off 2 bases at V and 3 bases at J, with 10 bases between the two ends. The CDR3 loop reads CASSYPQEHTGELFF. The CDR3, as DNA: TGTGCCAGCAGTTACCCACAGGAACACACCGGGGAGCTGTTTTTT.

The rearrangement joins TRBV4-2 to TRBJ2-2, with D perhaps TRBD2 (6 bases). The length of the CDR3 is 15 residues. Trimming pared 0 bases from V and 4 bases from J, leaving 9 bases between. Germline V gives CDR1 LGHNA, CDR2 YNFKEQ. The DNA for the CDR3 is TGTGCCAGCAGCCAAGAGGGGGGAGTCACCGGGGAGCTGTTTTTT. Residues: CASSQEGGVTGELFF.

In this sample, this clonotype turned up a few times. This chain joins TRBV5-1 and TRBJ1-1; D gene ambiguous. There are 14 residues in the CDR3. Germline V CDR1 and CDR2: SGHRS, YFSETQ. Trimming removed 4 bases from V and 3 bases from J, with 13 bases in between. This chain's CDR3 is CASSQTSWDTEAFF. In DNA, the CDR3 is TGCGCCAGCAGCCAGACATCTTGGGACACTGAAGCTTTCTTT.

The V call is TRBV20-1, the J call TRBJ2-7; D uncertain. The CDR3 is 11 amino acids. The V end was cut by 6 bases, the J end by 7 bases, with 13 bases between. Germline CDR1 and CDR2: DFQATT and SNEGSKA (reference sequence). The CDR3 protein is CSATNLGEQYF. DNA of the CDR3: TGCAGTGCCACTAATCTGGGGGAGCAGTACTTC.

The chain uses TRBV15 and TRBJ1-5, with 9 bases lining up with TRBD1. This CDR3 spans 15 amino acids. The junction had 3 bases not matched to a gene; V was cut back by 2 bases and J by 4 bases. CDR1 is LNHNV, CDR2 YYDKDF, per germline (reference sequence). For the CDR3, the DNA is TGTGCCACCAGCAGAAACGGACAGGGGAATCAGCCCCAGCATTTT. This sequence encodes CATSRNGQGNQPQHF.

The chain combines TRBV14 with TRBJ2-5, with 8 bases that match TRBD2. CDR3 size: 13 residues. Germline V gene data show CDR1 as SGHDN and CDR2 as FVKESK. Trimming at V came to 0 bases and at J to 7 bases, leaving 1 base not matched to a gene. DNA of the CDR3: TGTGCCAGCAGCCAAGATCTAGCGGGGACCCAGTACTTC. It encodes CASSQDLAGTQYF.

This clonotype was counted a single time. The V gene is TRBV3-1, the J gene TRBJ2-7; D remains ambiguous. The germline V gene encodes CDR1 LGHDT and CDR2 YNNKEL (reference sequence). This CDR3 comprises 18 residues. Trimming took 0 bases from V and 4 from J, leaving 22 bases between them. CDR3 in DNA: TGTGCCAGCAGCCAAGAAGTTGTCCTGGGGTATCGCGGATACGAGCAGTACTTC. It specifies CASSQEVVLGYRGYEQYF.

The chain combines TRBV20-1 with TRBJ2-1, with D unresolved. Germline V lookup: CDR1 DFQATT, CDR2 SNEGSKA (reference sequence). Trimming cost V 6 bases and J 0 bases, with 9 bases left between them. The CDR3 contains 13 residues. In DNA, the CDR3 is TGCAGTGCGGGTCTCCGCTCCTACAATGAGCAGTTCTTC. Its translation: CSAGLRSYNEQFF.

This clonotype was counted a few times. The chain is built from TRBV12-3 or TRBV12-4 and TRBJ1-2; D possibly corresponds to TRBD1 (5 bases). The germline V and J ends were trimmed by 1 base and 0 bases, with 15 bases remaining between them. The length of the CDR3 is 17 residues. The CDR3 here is CASSLDPRTSPNYGYTF. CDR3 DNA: TGTGCCAGCAGTTTAGACCCTCGGACATCTCCTAACTATGGCTACACCTTC.

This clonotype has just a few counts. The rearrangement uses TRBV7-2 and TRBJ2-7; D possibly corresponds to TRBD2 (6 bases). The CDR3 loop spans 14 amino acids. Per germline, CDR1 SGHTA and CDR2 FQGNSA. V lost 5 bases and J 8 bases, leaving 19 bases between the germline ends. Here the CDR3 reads CASSRSGTSPQQYF. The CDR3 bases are TGTGCCAGCAGCCGTTCAGGTACTAGCCCTCAGCAGTACTTC.

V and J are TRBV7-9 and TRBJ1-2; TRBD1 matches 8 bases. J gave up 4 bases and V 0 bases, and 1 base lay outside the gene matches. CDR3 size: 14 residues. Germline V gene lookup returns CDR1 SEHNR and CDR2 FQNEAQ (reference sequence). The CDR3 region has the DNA TGTGCCAGCAGCTTAGCGACAGGGGCCTATGGCTACACCTTC. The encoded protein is CASSLATGAYGYTF.

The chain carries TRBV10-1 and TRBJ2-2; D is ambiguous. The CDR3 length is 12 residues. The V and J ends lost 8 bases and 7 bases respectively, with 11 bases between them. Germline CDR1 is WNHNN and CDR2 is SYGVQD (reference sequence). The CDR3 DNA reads TGCGCCAGCGGCCTAGAGGACGGGGAGCTGTTTTTT. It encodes CASGLEDGELFF.

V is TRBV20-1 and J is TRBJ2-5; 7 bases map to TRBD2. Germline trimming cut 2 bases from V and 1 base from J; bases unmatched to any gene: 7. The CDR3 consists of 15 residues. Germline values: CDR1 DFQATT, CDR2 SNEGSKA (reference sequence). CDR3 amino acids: CSARLGGSGQETQYF. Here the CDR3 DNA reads TGCAGTGCTAGATTGGGCGGGAGCGGCCAAGAGACCCAGTACTTC.

The CDR3 DNA is TGTGCCAGCAGTACCCGGGACTGGGCTTACAATGAGCAGTTCTTC. Encoded protein: CASSTRDWAYNEQFF. The chain is built from TRBV12-3 or TRBV12-4 and TRBJ2-1; a weak D match, TRBD2 (6 bases). V lost 5 bases, J lost 4 bases, and 15 bases lay in between. CDR3 length equals 15 residues.

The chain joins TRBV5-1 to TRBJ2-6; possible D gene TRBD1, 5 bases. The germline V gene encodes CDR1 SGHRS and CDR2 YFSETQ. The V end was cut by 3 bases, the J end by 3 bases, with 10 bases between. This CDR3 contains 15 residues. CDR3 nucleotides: TGCGCCAGCAGCTCCACAGGTGGTGGGGCCAACGTCCTGACTTTC. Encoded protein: CASSSTGGGANVLTF.

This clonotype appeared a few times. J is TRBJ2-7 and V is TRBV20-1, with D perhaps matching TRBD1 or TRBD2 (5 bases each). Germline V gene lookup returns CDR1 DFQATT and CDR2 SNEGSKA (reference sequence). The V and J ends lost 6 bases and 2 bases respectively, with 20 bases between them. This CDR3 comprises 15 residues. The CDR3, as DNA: TGCAGTGCCCAAAACCCCGGGACGACTACCTACGAGCAGTACTTC. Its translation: CSAQNPGTTTYEQYF.

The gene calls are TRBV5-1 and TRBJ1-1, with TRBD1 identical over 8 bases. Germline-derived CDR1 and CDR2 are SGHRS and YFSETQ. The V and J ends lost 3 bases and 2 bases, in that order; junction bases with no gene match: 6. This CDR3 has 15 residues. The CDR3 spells CASSWYGQGNTEAFF. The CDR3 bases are TGCGCCAGCAGCTGGTACGGACAGGGCAACACTGAAGCTTTCTTT.

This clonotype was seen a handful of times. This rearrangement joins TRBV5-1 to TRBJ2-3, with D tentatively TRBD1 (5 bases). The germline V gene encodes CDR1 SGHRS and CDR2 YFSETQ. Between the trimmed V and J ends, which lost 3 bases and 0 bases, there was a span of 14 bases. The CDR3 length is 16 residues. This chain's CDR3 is CASSSLGLASTDTQYF. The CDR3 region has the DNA TGCGCCAGCAGCTCGCTGGGGCTCGCTAGCACAGATACGCAGTATTTT.

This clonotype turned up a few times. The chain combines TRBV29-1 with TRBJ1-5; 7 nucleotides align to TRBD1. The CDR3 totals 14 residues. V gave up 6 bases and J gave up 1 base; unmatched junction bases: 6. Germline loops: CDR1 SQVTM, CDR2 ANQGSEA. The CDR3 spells CSVTGRLSNQPQHF. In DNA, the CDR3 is TGCAGCGTGACAGGGCGGCTAAGCAATCAGCCCCAGCATTTT.

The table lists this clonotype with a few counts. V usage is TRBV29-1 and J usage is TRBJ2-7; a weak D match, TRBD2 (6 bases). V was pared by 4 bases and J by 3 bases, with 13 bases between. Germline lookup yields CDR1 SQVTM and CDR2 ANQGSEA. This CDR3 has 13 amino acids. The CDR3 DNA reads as TGCAGCGTTGGGGGCGGGAAGAACTACGAGCAGTACTTC. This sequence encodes CSVGGGKNYEQYF.

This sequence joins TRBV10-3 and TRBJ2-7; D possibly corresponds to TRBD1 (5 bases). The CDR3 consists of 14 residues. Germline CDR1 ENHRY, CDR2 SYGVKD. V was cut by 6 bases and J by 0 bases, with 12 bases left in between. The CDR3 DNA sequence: TGTGCCATCAGAGCAACAGGAGACTCCTACGAGCAGTACTTC. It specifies CAIRATGDSYEQYF.

This chain's CDR3 is CASKGVNQPQHF. CDR3 sequence (DNA): TGTGCCTCCAAAGGGGTGAATCAGCCCCAGCATTTT. This chain joins TRBV10-3 and TRBJ1-5; D perhaps matches TRBD1 (5 bases). This CDR3 is built from 12 residues. Germline CDR1 is ENHRY and CDR2 is SYGVKD. Trimming took 11 bases from V and 4 from J, leaving 12 bases between them.

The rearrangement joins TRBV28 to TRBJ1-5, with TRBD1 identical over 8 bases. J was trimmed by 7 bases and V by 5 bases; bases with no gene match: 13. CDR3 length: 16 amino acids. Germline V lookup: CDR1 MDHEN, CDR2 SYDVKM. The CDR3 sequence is CASSGLLRGPRQPQHF. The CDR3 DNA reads TGTGCCAGCAGTGGATTACTCAGGGGGCCAAGACAGCCCCAGCATTTT.

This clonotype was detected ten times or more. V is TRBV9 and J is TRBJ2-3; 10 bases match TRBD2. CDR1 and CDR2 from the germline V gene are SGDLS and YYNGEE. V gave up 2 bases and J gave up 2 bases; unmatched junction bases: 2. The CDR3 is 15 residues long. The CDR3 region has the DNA TGTGCCAGCAGCGTGACTAGCGGGTTCACAGATACGCAGTATTTT. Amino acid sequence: CASSVTSGFTDTQYF.

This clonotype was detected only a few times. The CDR3 coding sequence is TGCAGCGTTGACAGAAGATCCTACAATGAGCAGTTCTTC. It codes for CSVDRRSYNEQFF. The rearrangement joins TRBV29-1 to TRBJ2-1; D remains unclear. Germline lookup yields CDR1 SQVTM and CDR2 ANQGSEA. V dropped 3 bases and J dropped 1 base, with 7 bases sitting between them. This CDR3 spans 13 amino acids.

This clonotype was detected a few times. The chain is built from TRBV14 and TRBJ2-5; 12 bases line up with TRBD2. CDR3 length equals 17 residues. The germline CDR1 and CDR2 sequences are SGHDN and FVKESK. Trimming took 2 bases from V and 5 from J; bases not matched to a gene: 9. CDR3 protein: CASSQLAGGPAWETQYF. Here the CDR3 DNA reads TGTGCCAGCAGCCAACTAGCGGGAGGGCCGGCTTGGGAGACCCAGTACTTC.